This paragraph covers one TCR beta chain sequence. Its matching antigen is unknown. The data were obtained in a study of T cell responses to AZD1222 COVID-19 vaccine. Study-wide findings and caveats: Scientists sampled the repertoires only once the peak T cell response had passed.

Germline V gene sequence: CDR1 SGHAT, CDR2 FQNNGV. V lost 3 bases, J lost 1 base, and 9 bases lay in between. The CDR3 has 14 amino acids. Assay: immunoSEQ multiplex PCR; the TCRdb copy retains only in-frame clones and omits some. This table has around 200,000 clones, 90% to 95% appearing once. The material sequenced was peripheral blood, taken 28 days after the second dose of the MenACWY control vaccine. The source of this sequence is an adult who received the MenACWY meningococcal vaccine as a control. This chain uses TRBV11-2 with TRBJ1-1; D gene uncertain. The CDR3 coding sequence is TGTGCCAGCAGCTTCACAAAAGGGAACACTGAAGCTTTCTTT. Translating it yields CASSFTKGNTEAFF.